A single sample is the source of the 8 T cell receptor beta chains below, sequenced in a study of cytomegalovirus exposure and HLA in healthy donors. The study ran its PCR with 60 Vbeta and 13 Jbeta primers. Here immunoSEQ multiplex PCR was the method, and the copy in TCRdb shows in-frame clones only, minus some. The sample yields some 190,000 clones, 8.5% to 10% seen once. Sequenced: PBMCs. These receptors originate from a woman in her thirties in good health and CMV-seropositive.

V is TRBV30 and J is TRBJ1-5, with D hard to call. The CDR3 consists of 17 residues. V lost 3 bases, J lost 2 bases, and 20 bases lay in between. The germline V gene has CDR1 GTSNPN and CDR2 SVGIG (reference sequence). CDR3 protein: CAWSTGRLPSGNQPQHF. In nucleotides, the CDR3 is TGTGCCTGGAGCACCGGTCGACTGCCAAGCGGCAATCAGCCCCAGCATTTT.

This clone was counted only a few times. The gene calls are TRBV25-1 and TRBJ1-2, with 10 bases lining up with TRBD1. V shed 2 bases, J shed 6 bases, and the junction held 9 bases outside the gene matches. Germline V gene lookup returns CDR1 MGHDK and CDR2 SYGVNS. This CDR3 contains 16 residues. This CDR3 reads CASSEPTPGQGNGYTF. The CDR3 coding sequence is TGTGCCAGCAGTGAACCTACTCCGGGACAGGGGAATGGCTACACCTTC.

The CDR3 is CASSPGQGGSYEQYF. In nucleotides, the CDR3 is TGCGCCAGCAGCCCAGGACAAGGGGGCTCCTACGAGCAGTACTTC. V gene TRBV5-1 combines with J gene TRBJ2-7, with D tentatively TRBD1 (6 bases). The V end was cut by 4 bases, the J end by 0 bases, with 14 bases between. The CDR3 covers 15 residues. Germline lookup yields CDR1 SGHRS and CDR2 YFSETQ.

The chain carries TRBV18 and TRBJ2-1; the match to TRBD1 covers 9 bases. Germline assignment: CDR1 KGHSH and CDR2 LQKENI. The CDR3 runs 14 residues. V lost 3 bases and J lost 9; bases outside the gene matches: 6. The CDR3 protein is CASSPGQGLFEQFF. The CDR3 DNA reads as TGTGCCAGCTCACCGGGACAGGGTTTATTTGAGCAGTTCTTC.

This clone appeared a few times. The chain has TRBV21-1 and TRBJ2-3; the table's D call of TRBD1 was not tested on the DNA. TRBV21-1 is labeled a pseudogene. The CDR3 spans 16 residues. The CDR3 sequence: CASSKQGKASTDTQYF. In DNA form, the CDR3 reads TGTGCCAGCAGCAAACAGGGAAAAGCCAGCACAGATACGCAGTATTTT.

Note on this clone: In this CDR3 the conserved last residue, phenylalanine or tryptophan, is missing, so a read error is likely. The DNA is left out, because the CDR3 cannot be placed on it with certainty; the CDR3 is given as TCRdb lists it. The rearrangement uses TRBV18 and TRBJ1-2; no DNA check was done on the table's D call, TRBD1. Looked up from germline, CDR1 is KGHSH and CDR2 is LQKENI. The CDR3 comprises 14 residues, both ends counted. The CDR3 here is CASSPPGQGAEWPS.

This clone turned up a few times. This chain links TRBV6-1 with TRBJ2-4; D is perhaps TRBD1 (6 bases). CDR1 and CDR2 from the germline V gene are MNHNS and SASEGT. Trimming took 2 bases from V and 7 from J, leaving 18 bases between them. The CDR3 extends over 16 amino acids. The CDR3 here is CASSEWWGPPGNIQYF. CDR3 bases: TGTGCCAGCAGTGAATGGTGGGGGCCCCCCGGGAACATTCAGTACTTC.

This clone came up once. The chain recombines TRBV12-5 with TRBJ2-1; D unclear. V lost 5 bases, J lost 7 bases, and 9 bases lay in between. Looked up from germline, CDR1 is LGHNT and CDR2 is FRNRAP. This CDR3 comprises 12 residues. The CDR3 nucleotides are TGTGCTAGTGGTAACCGAGAGAATGAGCAGTTCTTC. Its protein product is CASGNRENEQFF.